The 19 T cell receptor beta chains reported below all come from one sample, sequenced in a study of identifying expanded T cells in peripheral blood. Method: immunoSEQ multiplex PCR; TCRdb's copy keeps in-frame clones and lacks some. This sample has more than 75,000 clones, with 88% found just once. Sequencing input: blood. The receptors stem from a person aged 18 to 75 in good health.

The rearrangement joins TRBV29-1 to TRBJ2-5; 14 positions agree with TRBD2. The germline V gene has CDR1 SQVTM and CDR2 ANQGSEA. V lost 1 base to trimming and J lost 2 bases; unmatched junction nucleotides: 6. This CDR3 has 17 amino acids. The CDR3 DNA is TGCAGCGTTGAAGGCGGAGGACTAGCGGGAGGACAAGAGACCCAGTACTTC. Its protein is CSVEGGGLAGGQETQYF.

This clone occurred a few times. This chain connects TRBV7-9 to TRBJ2-7, with D tentatively TRBD2 (5 bases). This CDR3 comprises 14 residues. Trimming left V 6 bases short and J 0 bases short, with 12 bases between. The germline CDR1 and CDR2 sequences are SEHNR and FQNEAQ (reference sequence). CDR3 coding DNA: TGTGCCAGCAGGGCGGCCGGGGACTCCTACGAGCAGTACTTC. Translated: CASRAAGDSYEQYF.

The rearrangement uses TRBV28 and TRBJ2-7; D might be TRBD2 (5 bases). CDR1 is MDHEN, CDR2 SYDVKM, per germline. The CDR3 length is 12 residues. V was pared by 1 base and J by 12 bases, with 13 bases between. The CDR3, as DNA: TGTGCCAGCAGTTTATATCGAGGGTCGTGGTACTTC. Amino acids: CASSLYRGSWYF.

The rearrangement uses TRBV4-1 and TRBJ2-7; 8 nucleotides match TRBD1. This CDR3 is built from 16 residues. After removal of 0 bases from V and 2 bases from J, the junction contained 6 bases not matched to a gene. Germline CDR1 is MGHRA and CDR2 is YSYEKL. The CDR3 reads CASSQDTGTGTYEQYF. Here the CDR3 DNA reads TGCGCCAGCAGCCAAGACACCGGGACAGGTACCTACGAGCAGTACTTC.

The chain links TRBV30 to TRBJ2-2; TRBD2 aligns across 8 bases. The CDR3 runs 13 residues. The germline V gene encodes CDR1 GTSNPN and CDR2 SVGIG (reference sequence). V gave up 7 bases and J gave up 6 bases; unmatched junction bases: 7. Here the CDR3 reads CALGLGVPGELFF. The CDR3, as DNA: TGTGCCTTGGGACTAGGGGTCCCCGGGGAGCTGTTTTTT. The variable domain in full, completed from reference TRBV30 and TRBJ2-2, reads SQTIHQWPATLVQPVGSPLSLECTVEGTSNPNLYWYRQAAGRGLQLLFYSVGIGQISSEVPQNLSASRPQDRQFILSSKKLLLSDSGFYLCALGLGVPGELFFGEGSRLTVL.

The genes are TRBV18 and TRBJ1-2; D might be TRBD1 (6 bases). The CDR3 length is 14 residues. V was pared by 5 bases and J by 3 bases, with 13 bases between. Germline V CDR1 and CDR2: KGHSH, LQKENI. CDR3 DNA sequence: TGTGCCAGCTCATCCCGGACAGACTACTATGGCTACACCTTC. This gives the protein CASSSRTDYYGYTF.

The chain joins TRBV7-9 to TRBJ1-5; D not resolved. V lost 0 bases and J 2 bases, leaving 5 bases between the germline ends. CDR3 length: 14 amino acids. CDR1 and CDR2 (germline): SEHNR, FQNEAQ (reference sequence). The CDR3 loop is CASSLANGNQPQHF. In DNA form, the CDR3 reads TGTGCCAGCAGCTTAGCAAACGGCAATCAGCCCCAGCATTTT. Looking up the rest from reference TRBV7-9 and TRBJ1-5 gives the full variable domain: DTGVSQNPRHKITKRGQNVTFRCDPISEHNRLYWYRQTLGQGPEFLTYFQNEAQLEKSRLLSDRFSAERPKGSFSTLEIQRTEQGDSAMYLCASSLANGNQPQHFGDGTRLSIL.

The V and J genes are TRBV28 and TRBJ1-2; D may be TRBD1 (5 bases). The ends were cut back, 4 bases at V and 4 bases at J, with 13 bases in the middle. Germline CDR1 MDHEN, CDR2 SYDVKM. The CDR3 runs 14 residues. The CDR3 bases are TGTGCCAGCAGTTCCGGGGCAGGGACCTATGGCTACACCTTC. It codes for CASSSGAGTYGYTF.

The chain links TRBV6-1 to TRBJ2-3, with TRBD2 matching over 9 bases. This CDR3 is built from 15 residues. Germline CDR1 MNHNS, CDR2 SASEGT. V was clipped by 1 base and J by 4 bases; unmatched bases: 3. The CDR3 spells CASSEGAGGSDTQYF. The CDR3 DNA reads TGTGCCAGCAGTGAAGGGGCGGGGGGGTCAGATACGCAGTATTTT.

The chain uses TRBV5-1 and TRBJ2-2; possibly TRBD1 for D (6 bases). CDR3 size: 16 residues. The germline V gene has CDR1 SGHRS and CDR2 YFSETQ. Deletions cut 1 base from V and 0 bases from J, with 10 bases between. CDR3 nucleotide sequence: TGCGCCAGCAGCTTGATTGCAGGGGCGAACACCGGGGAGCTGTTTTTT. Protein: CASSLIAGANTGELFF. Based on the CDR3 plus reference TRBV5-1 and TRBJ2-2, the full variable domain is KAGVTQTPRYLIKTRGQQVTLSCSPISGHRSVSWYQQTPGQGLQFLFEYFSETQRNKGNFPGRFSGRQFSNSRSEMNVSTLELGDSALYLCASSLIAGANTGELFFGEGSRLTVL.

The V and J genes are TRBV19 and TRBJ2-1; 10 positions match TRBD2. Trimming cost V 7 bases and J 6 bases; bases outside gene matches: 9. CDR1 and CDR2 (germline): LNHDA, SQIVND (reference sequence). The CDR3 length is 15 residues. The CDR3 loop is CASIPSLAGVNEQFF. The CDR3, as DNA: TGTGCCAGTATACCCTCCCTAGCGGGGGTCAATGAGCAGTTCTTC.

About this clone itself: A much larger clonotype is one base distant, so this may be a read error. Other nucleotide sequences in the sample specify the same CDR3. The chain has TRBV6-4 and TRBJ2-3; 7 bases are a match to TRBD2. Trimming at V came to 0 bases and at J to 1 base, leaving 1 base not matched to a gene. The CDR3 consists of 15 residues. The germline CDR1 and CDR2 sequences are MRHNA and SNTAGT. CDR3 coding DNA: TGTGCCAGCAGTGACTCGAGCGGGGGCACAGATACGCAGTATTTT. Translated, it gives CASSDSSGGTDTQYF.

This clone was seen a handful of times. The CDR3 nucleotides are TGTGCCAGCAGTGAAGACGCTAACTATGGCTACACCTTC. This translates into CASSEDANYGYTF. The rearrangement joins TRBV6-1 to TRBJ1-2; D ambiguous. The CDR3 contains 13 residues. Trimming took 1 base from V and 0 from J, leaving 3 bases between them. The V gene's germline CDR1 is MNHNS and CDR2 SASEGT.

The V gene is TRBV5-1, the J gene TRBJ2-2; possible D gene TRBD2, 6 bases. CDR3 length equals 15 residues. The V end was cut by 7 bases, the J end by 2 bases, with 15 bases between. Germline V CDR1 and CDR2: SGHRS, YFSETQ. The CDR3 here is CASSPSALNTGELFF. The CDR3 DNA reads as TGCGCCAGCTCCCCTAGCGCGTTAAACACCGGGGAGCTGTTTTTT.

The J gene is TRBJ2-2, the V gene TRBV2; D might be TRBD1 (6 bases). CDR1 and CDR2 (germline): SNHLY, FYNNEI. Trimming cost V 6 bases and J 0 bases, with 14 bases left between them. There are 16 residues in the CDR3. The CDR3 loop reads CASSRTGTTNTGELFF. In DNA, the CDR3 is TGTGCCAGCAGCCGAACCGGGACAACGAACACCGGGGAGCTGTTTTTT.

The chain has TRBV28 and TRBJ1-2, with D unresolved. Deletions cut 6 bases from V and 5 bases from J, with 10 bases between. This CDR3 has 12 amino acids. In germline, CDR1 is MDHEN, CDR2 SYDVKM. The CDR3 coding sequence is TGTGCCAGCAGGGGAGTGGGGTATGGCTACACCTTC. This codes for CASRGVGYGYTF.

This clone came up a few times. The chain employs TRBV28 and TRBJ1-4; 8 bases map to TRBD1. The CDR3 loop spans 16 amino acids. Trimming removed 5 bases from V and 5 bases from J; junction bases left unmatched: 10. Germline V gene lookup returns CDR1 MDHEN and CDR2 SYDVKM. CDR3 sequence: CASSTRTGRVNEKLFF. The DNA for the CDR3 is TGTGCCAGCAGTACCAGGACAGGGAGGGTCAATGAAAAACTGTTTTTT.

The chain links TRBV6-5 to TRBJ2-2, with 7 bases that match TRBD2. Germline values: CDR1 MNHEY, CDR2 SVGAGI. J was trimmed by 5 bases and V by 7 bases; bases with no gene match: 10. The CDR3 loop spans 15 amino acids. The CDR3 bases are TGTGCCAGCACCCAGGGCGGGAGAGAAACCGGGGAGCTGTTTTTT. Residues: CASTQGGRETGELFF.

This rearrangement joins TRBV6-4 to TRBJ1-2; D gene uncertain. CDR1 MRHNA and CDR2 SNTAGT come from the germline V gene. This CDR3 comprises 15 residues. V lost 3 bases, J lost 0 bases, and 11 bases lay in between. CDR3 region: CASSEEQGPNYGYTF. The DNA for the CDR3 is TGTGCCAGCAGTGAGGAACAAGGGCCTAACTATGGCTACACCTTC.